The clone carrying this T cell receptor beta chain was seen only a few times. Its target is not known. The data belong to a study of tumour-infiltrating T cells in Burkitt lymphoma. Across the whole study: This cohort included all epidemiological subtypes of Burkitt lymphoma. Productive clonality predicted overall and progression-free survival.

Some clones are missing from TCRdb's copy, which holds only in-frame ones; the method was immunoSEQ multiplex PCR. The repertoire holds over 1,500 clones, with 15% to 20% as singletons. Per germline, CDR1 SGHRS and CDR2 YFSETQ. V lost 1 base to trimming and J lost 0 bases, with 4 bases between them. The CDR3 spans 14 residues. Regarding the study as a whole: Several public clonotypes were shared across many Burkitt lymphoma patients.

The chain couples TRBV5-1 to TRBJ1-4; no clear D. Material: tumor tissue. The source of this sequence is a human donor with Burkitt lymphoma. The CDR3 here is CASSLQSTNEKLFF. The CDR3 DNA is TGCGCCAGCAGCTTGCAGTCAACTAATGAAAAACTGTTTTTT.